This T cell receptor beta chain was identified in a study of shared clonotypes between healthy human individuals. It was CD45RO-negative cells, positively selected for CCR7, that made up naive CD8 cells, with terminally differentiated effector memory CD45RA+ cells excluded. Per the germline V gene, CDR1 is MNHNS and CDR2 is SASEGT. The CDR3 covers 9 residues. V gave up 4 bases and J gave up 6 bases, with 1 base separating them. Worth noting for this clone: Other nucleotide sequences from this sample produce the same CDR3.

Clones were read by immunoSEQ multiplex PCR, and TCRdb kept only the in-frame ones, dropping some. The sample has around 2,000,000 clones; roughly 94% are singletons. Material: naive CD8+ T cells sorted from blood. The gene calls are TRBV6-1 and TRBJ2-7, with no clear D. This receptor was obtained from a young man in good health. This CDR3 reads CASSAEQYF. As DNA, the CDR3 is TGTGCCAGCAGTGCCGAGCAGTACTTC.